The 24 T cell receptor beta chains reported below all come from one sample, sequenced in a study of circulating CD8 cells and anti-PD-1 response in melanoma. Sorting of live CD3+CD8+TCRalphabeta+ cells by PD-1 and/or TIGIT gave four subsets. Using approximately 16 ng of total RNA, TCR libraries were made with the QIAseq Immune Repertoire TCR panel. TCRdb analysed the reads with MiXCR anew, one entry per CDR3 protein. The data show 250 to 350 distinct CDR3 sequences, 7.8% seen once. The sequencing here drew on CD8+ T cells from PBMCs, taken at baseline or after one month of anti-PD-1 therapy (not recorded which). The receptors were gathered from a human donor with melanoma.

By share, this clonotype counts as large (0.1 to 1%). This chain links TRBV20-1 with TRBJ2-1; the match to TRBD1 covers 8 bases. In germline, CDR1 is DFQATT, CDR2 SNEGSKA (reference sequence). The CDR3 has 16 amino acids. V gave up 2 bases and J gave up 0 bases; unmatched junction bases: 6. CDR3 in DNA: TGCAGTGCTAGACCCCGACAGGGGAGCTCCTACAATGAGCAGTTCTTC. It codes for CSARPRQGSSYNEQFF.

In this sample, this clonotype is medium-sized (0.01 to 0.1%). CDR3 nucleotide sequence: TGTGCCTGGAACCCGACAGGGGCCGTAACGACCCAGTACTTC. Its protein is CAWNPTGAVTTQYF. The chain combines TRBV30 with TRBJ2-5; TRBD1 matches at 8 bases. Per the germline V gene, CDR1 is GTSNPN and CDR2 is SVGIG (reference sequence). CDR3 size: 14 residues. Trimming at V came to 4 bases and at J to 7 bases, leaving 11 bases not matched to a gene.

By share, this clonotype counts as large. The rearrangement uses TRBV5-5 and TRBJ2-2, with unresolved D. The V and J ends lost 0 bases and 2 bases respectively, with 8 bases between them. Germline V gene lookup returns CDR1 SGHKS and CDR2 YYEKEE (reference sequence). The CDR3 is made up of 15 amino acids. In nucleotides, the CDR3 is TGTGCCAGCAGCTTGGGCCGAACTAACACCGGGGAGCTGTTTTTT. This sequence encodes CASSLGRTNTGELFF.

In its sample, this clonotype is large. V gene TRBV4-1 combines with J gene TRBJ2-1, with 7 bases lining up with TRBD2. J lost 4 bases, V lost 0 bases, and 0 bases had no gene match. Germline values: CDR1 MGHRA, CDR2 YSYEKL. CDR3 length equals 14 residues. The DNA of the CDR3 is TGCGCCAGCAGCCAAGAAGCGGGGTACAATGAGCAGTTCTTC. Amino acid sequence: CASSQEAGYNEQFF.

The table lists this clonotype with a few counts. Since a far larger clone is one base different, this is likely a read error. This CDR3 reads CASSLETAPYEQYF. CDR3 in DNA: TGTGCCAGCAGCTTAGAAACAGCACCCTACGAGCAGTACTTC. This chain connects TRBV7-2 to TRBJ2-7; D is ambiguous. V was shortened by 1 base and J by 2 bases, with 9 bases between the two germline ends. Germline CDR1 is SGHTA and CDR2 is FQGNSA. The CDR3 spans 14 residues.

This clonotype is large within its sample. CDR3 DNA sequence: TGTGCCAGCAGCTTACTAGCGGGGGGTACGAAGACCCAGTACTTC. Protein product: CASSLLAGGTKTQYF. This chain links TRBV14 with TRBJ2-5, with 12 nucleotides matching TRBD2. Germline lookup yields CDR1 SGHDN and CDR2 FVKESK. The trim removed 5 bases at V and 6 bases at J, leaving 7 bases unmatched. The CDR3 has 15 amino acids.

In this sample, this clonotype is large. The chain links TRBV28 to TRBJ2-1, with D uncertain. The germline gives CDR1 MDHEN, CDR2 SYDVKM. The CDR3 runs to 16 residues. The V end was cut by 7 bases, the J end by 6 bases, with 22 bases between. The CDR3 loop is CASTPSVGLNGNEQFF. CDR3 coding DNA: TGTGCCAGCACCCCCTCGGTCGGCCTTAACGGCAATGAGCAGTTCTTC.

Details on this clonotype: Its ends do not fully match the called genes, so a read error is possible. The chain employs TRBV19 and TRBJ2-7; the match to TRBD2 covers 10 bases. This CDR3 region has 16 residues. CDR1 is LNHDA, CDR2 SQIVND, per germline (reference sequence). The CDR3 here is CVSSIVMTSGSYEQYF. Written as DNA, the CDR3 is TGTGTCAGTAGTATAGTTATGACTAGCGGGTCCTACGAGCAGTACTTC.

By frequency in the sample, this clonotype is large. The chain couples TRBV4-1 to TRBJ2-2; 9 bases agree with TRBD2. V was clipped by 7 bases and J by 5 bases; unmatched bases: 14. The germline V gene encodes CDR1 MGHRA and CDR2 YSYEKL. The CDR3 totals 17 residues. CDR3 coding DNA: TGCGCCAGCACCGACGGCGCGGGGGGGCTCTGGACCGGGGAGCTGTTTTTT. Translating gives CASTDGAGGLWTGELFF.

This clonotype is classed as medium-sized. This chain joins TRBV20-1 and TRBJ2-7; 7 nucleotides agree with TRBD2. V lost 4 bases, J lost 3 bases, and 6 bases stayed unmatched. Germline V gives CDR1 DFQATT, CDR2 SNEGSKA (reference sequence). This CDR3 is built from 13 residues. The CDR3, as DNA: TGCAGTGCTATCAGCAGCGGGGTCTACGAGCAGTACTTC. Its protein is CSAISSGVYEQYF.

Sample share makes this clonotype medium-sized. The CDR3 region has the DNA TGTGCCAGCAGTTTATGGGACAGGGTGAAGTACGAGCAGTACTTC. It codes for CASSLWDRVKYEQYF. The chain uses TRBV28 and TRBJ2-7; 8 bases match TRBD1. This CDR3 contains 15 residues. CDR1 is MDHEN and CDR2 is SYDVKM in the germline V gene. V dropped 0 bases and J dropped 4; count of bases not matched to a gene: 5.

In its sample, this clonotype is large. The rearrangement links TRBV3-1 to TRBJ2-1, with 10 bases that match TRBD2. Per the germline V gene, CDR1 is LGHDT and CDR2 is YNNKEL (reference sequence). The ends lost 3 bases at V and 3 bases at J; junction bases unmatched: 5. The CDR3 loop spans 16 amino acids. The CDR3 is CASSHAGLAIYNEQFF. The CDR3 coding sequence is TGTGCCAGCAGCCACGCGGGACTAGCGATCTACAATGAGCAGTTCTTC.

This clonotype counts as medium-sized. V usage is TRBV5-4 and J usage is TRBJ2-7, with 12 bases aligning to TRBD2. After removal of 4 bases from V and 3 bases from J, the junction contained 2 bases not matched to a gene. Germline-derived CDR1 and CDR2 are SGHNT and YYREEE (reference sequence). This CDR3 region has 14 residues. In DNA form, the CDR3 reads TGTGCCAGCAGCCCGACTAGCGGGAGCTACGAGCAGTACTTC. Its protein product is CASSPTSGSYEQYF.

This clonotype is medium-sized within its sample. The rearrangement joins TRBV11-2 to TRBJ2-2; the D is unclear. V gave up 2 bases and J gave up 1 base, with 5 bases separating them. The CDR3 consists of 14 residues. Germline V gene lookup returns CDR1 SGHAT and CDR2 FQNNGV. The CDR3 loop is CASSLMRNTGELFF. The CDR3 coding sequence is TGTGCCAGCAGCTTAATGAGGAACACCGGGGAGCTGTTTTTT. Full variable domain (missing parts from reference TRBV11-2 and TRBJ2-2): EAGVAQSPRYKIIEKRQSVAFWCNPISGHATLYWYQQILGQGPKLLIQFQNNGVVDDSQLPKDRFSAERLKGVDSTLKIQPAKLEDSAVYLCASSLMRNTGELFFGEGSRLTVL.

This clonotype counts as large. The chain couples TRBV7-2 to TRBJ2-3; D uncertain. The CDR3 sequence is 13 residues long. In germline, CDR1 is SGHTA, CDR2 FQGNSA. Trimming removed 0 bases from V and 4 bases from J, with 5 bases in between. In DNA form, the CDR3 reads TGTGCCAGCAGCTTAGCCCTTCCAGATACGCAGTATTTT. It specifies CASSLALPDTQYF.

Comment on this clonotype: This likely traces to a read error, being one base from a far larger clone. The chain carries TRBV5-1 and TRBJ2-1; TRBD1 matches 8 bases. Looked up from germline, CDR1 is SGHRS and CDR2 is YFSETQ. CDR3 length: 15 amino acids. CDR3 sequence: CASSAPGGTDNEQFF. The CDR3 bases are TGTGCCAGTAGTGCCCCAGGGGGCACCGACAATGAGCAGTTCTTC. Complete variable domain (other parts from reference TRBV5-1 and TRBJ2-1): KAGVTQTPRYLIKTRGQQVTLSCSPISGHRSVSWYQQTPGQGLQFLFEYFSETQRNKGNFPGRFSGRQFSNSRSEMNVSTLELGDSALYLCASSAPGGTDNEQFFGPGTRLTVL.

This clonotype is classed as large (0.1 to 1%). This may be a read error, as it is one base from a much larger clone. The chain uses TRBV5-6 and TRBJ1-1; TRBD1 might be the D (5 bases). The CDR3 totals 16 residues. V was clipped by 0 bases and J by 4 bases, with 16 bases between them. Looked up from germline, CDR1 is SGHDT and CDR2 is YYEEEE. The CDR3 bases are TGTGCCAGCAGCTTGGAGTTCTCCATTGGGGGCACTGAAGCTTTCTTT. Its protein product is CASSLEFSIGGTEAFF.

In its sample, this clonotype ranks as large. V and J are TRBV6-5 and TRBJ2-2; possible D gene TRBD2, 5 bases. This CDR3 spans 17 amino acids. V lost 4 bases and J 0 bases, leaving 15 bases between the germline ends. Per germline, CDR1 MNHEY and CDR2 SVGAGI. Written as DNA, the CDR3 is TGTGCCAGCAGTTTCTCACTAAGGACTGCGAACACCGGGGAGCTGTTTTTT. Its translation is CASSFSLRTANTGELFF.

Relative to its sample, this clonotype is large. V usage is TRBV28 and J usage is TRBJ2-3, with 8 bases aligning to TRBD2. Looked up from germline, CDR1 is MDHEN and CDR2 is SYDVKM. This CDR3 is 14 amino acids long. V trimming: 8 bases; J trimming: 3 bases; junction bases outside the gene matches: 7. CDR3 amino acids: CASRPRGETDTQYF. The CDR3, as DNA: TGTGCCAGCCGCCCGCGGGGGGAAACAGATACGCAGTATTTT.

By sample share, this clonotype is large. This sequence joins TRBV27 and TRBJ2-6, with D uncertain. The V end lost 6 bases, the J end lost 0 bases, and 3 bases lay between the germline ends. This CDR3 contains 13 residues. Germline CDR1 reads MNHEY; CDR2 reads SMNVEV (reference sequence). This CDR3 is CASSPSGANVLTF. In DNA, the CDR3 is TGTGCCAGCAGCCCCTCTGGGGCCAACGTCCTGACTTTC.

This clonotype is categorized as large. This chain links TRBV2 with TRBJ2-5; 10 bases line up with TRBD2. Germline CDR1 is SNHLY and CDR2 is FYNNEI. The J segment lost 14 bases and the V segment lost 5 bases, leaving 5 bases of the junction unmatched. CDR3 length: 11 amino acids. The DNA of the CDR3 is TGTGCCAGCAGTCAACTAGCGGGGCAATACTTC. Protein sequence: CASSQLAGQYF.

By share of the sample, this clonotype is large. The V call is TRBV11-2, the J call TRBJ2-5, with D possibly TRBD2 on 6 matching bases. From germline, CDR1 is SGHAT and CDR2 FQNNGV. V was clipped by 2 bases and J by 2 bases, with 12 bases between them. The CDR3 spans 15 residues. The CDR3 nucleotides read TGTGCCAGCAGCTTATTTGGTAGCGGACAAGAGACCCAGTACTTC. It encodes CASSLFGSGQETQYF.

By its share, this clonotype is large. The chain couples TRBV20-1 to TRBJ2-7, with D uncertain. Looked up from germline, CDR1 is DFQATT and CDR2 is SNEGSKA (reference sequence). There are 16 residues in the CDR3. V shed 0 bases and J shed 0 bases, with 15 bases lying between them. The CDR3 DNA sequence: TGCAGTGCTAGAGATCTCGCCACGACGTTCTCCTACGAGCAGTACTTC. It codes for CSARDLATTFSYEQYF.

In its sample, this clonotype is large. The V call is TRBV27, the J call TRBJ2-2; 7 bases map to TRBD2. With 4 bases clipped from V and 1 base from J, the junction kept 0 bases outside the gene matches. The CDR3 totals 14 residues. Looked up from germline, CDR1 is MNHEY and CDR2 is SMNVEV (reference sequence). CDR3 amino acids: CASSWGGNTGELFF. The DNA of the CDR3 is TGTGCCAGCAGTTGGGGGGGGAACACCGGGGAGCTGTTTTTT.